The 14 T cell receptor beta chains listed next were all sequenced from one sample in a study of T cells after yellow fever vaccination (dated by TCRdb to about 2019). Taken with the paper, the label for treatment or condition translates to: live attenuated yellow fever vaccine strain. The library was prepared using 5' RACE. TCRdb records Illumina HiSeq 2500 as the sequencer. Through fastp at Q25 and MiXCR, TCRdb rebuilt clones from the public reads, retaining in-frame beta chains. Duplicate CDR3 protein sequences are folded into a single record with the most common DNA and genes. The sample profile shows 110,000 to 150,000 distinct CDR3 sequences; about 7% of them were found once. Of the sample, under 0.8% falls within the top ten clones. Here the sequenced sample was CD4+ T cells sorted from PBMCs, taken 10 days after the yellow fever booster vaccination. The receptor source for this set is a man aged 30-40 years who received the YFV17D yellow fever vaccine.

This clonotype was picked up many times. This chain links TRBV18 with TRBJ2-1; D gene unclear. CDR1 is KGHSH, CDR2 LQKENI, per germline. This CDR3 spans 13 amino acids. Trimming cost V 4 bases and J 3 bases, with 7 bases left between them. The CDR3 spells CASSLALYNEQFF. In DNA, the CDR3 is TGTGCCAGCTCACTGGCTCTCTACAATGAGCAGTTCTTC.

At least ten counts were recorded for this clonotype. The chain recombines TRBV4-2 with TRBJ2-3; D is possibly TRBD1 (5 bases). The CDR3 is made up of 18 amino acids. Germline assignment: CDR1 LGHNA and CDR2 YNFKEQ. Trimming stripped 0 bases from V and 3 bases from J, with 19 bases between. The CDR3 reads CASSQERSQGLRTDTQYF. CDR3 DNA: TGTGCCAGCAGCCAAGAGAGGTCCCAGGGCCTGCGGACAGATACGCAGTATTTT.

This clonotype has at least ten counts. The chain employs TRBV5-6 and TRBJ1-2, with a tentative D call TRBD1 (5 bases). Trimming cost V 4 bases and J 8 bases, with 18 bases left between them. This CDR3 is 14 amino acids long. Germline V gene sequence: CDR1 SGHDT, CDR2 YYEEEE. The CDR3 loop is CASSPDGGKGGYTF. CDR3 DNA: TGTGCCAGCAGCCCGGATGGGGGAAAGGGGGGCTACACCTTC.

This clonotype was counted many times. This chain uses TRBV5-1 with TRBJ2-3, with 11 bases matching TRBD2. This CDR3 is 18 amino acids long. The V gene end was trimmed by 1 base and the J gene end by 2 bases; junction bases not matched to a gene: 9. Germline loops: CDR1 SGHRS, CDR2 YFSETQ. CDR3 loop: CASSLRLAGGGITDTQYF. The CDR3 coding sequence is TGCGCCAGCAGCTTGAGGCTAGCGGGAGGAGGGATCACAGATACGCAGTATTTT.

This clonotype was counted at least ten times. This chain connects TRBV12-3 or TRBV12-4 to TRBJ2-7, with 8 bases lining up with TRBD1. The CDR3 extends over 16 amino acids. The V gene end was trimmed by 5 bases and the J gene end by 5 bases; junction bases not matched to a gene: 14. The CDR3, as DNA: TGTGCCAGCAGTACGGACAGGGACCGTCGTGAGGACGAGCAGTACTTC. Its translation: CASSTDRDRREDEQYF.

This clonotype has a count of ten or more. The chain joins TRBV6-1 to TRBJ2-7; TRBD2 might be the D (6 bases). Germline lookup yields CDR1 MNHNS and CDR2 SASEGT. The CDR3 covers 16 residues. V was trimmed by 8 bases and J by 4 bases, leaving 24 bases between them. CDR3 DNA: TGTGCCAGCGCTCAAAGTTCCGGGGACTTCGAGTACGAGCAGTACTTC. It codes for CASAQSSGDFEYEQYF.

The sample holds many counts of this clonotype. The CDR3 protein is CASSLSQQETQYF. The CDR3 DNA reads as TGTGCCAGCAGTTTAAGTCAGCAAGAGACCCAGTACTTC. This chain joins TRBV12-3 or TRBV12-4 and TRBJ2-5; D is uncertain. The CDR3 length is 13 residues. The germline V and J ends were trimmed by 2 bases and 2 bases, with 6 bases remaining between them.

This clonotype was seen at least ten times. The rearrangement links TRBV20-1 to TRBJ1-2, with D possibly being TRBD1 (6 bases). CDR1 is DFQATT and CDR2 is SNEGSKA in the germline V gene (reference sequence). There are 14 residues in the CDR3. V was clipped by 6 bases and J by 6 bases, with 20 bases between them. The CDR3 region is CSAASTGGTNGYTF. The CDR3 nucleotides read TGCAGTGCCGCGTCGACGGGGGGCACAAATGGCTACACCTTC.

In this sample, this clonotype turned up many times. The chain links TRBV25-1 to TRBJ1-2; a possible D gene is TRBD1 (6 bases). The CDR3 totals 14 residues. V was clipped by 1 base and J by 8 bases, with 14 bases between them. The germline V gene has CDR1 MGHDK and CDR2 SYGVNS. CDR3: CASSELPSGAGYTF. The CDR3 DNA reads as TGTGCCAGCAGTGAATTGCCCTCAGGGGCGGGCTACACCTTC.

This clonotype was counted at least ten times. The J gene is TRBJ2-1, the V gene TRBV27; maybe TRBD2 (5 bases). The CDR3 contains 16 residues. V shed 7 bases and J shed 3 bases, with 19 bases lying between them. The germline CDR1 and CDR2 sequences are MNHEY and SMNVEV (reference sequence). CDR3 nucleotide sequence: TGTGCCAGCAACACTGTGCGGGCGAATTTCTACAATGAGCAGTTCTTC. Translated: CASNTVRANFYNEQFF.

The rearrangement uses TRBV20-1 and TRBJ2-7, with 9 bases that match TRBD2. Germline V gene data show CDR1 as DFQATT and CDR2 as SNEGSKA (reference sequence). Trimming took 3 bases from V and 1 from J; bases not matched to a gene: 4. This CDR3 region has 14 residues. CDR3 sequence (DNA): TGCAGTGCTAGGGACGGACTAGCGTCCTACGAGCAGTACTTC. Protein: CSARDGLASYEQYF.

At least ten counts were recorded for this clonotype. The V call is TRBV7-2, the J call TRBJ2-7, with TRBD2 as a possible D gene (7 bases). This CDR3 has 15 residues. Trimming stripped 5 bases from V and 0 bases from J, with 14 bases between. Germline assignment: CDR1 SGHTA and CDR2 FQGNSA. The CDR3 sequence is CASSQTGGRSYEQYF. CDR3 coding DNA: TGTGCCAGCAGCCAAACGGGGGGCCGCTCCTACGAGCAGTACTTC.

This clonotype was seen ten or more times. The CDR3 sequence: CASSLPGLEVFEQFF. In DNA form, the CDR3 reads TGTGCCAGCAGCCTTCCGGGACTAGAAGTTTTTGAGCAGTTCTTC. The chain uses TRBV7-8 and TRBJ2-1; 8 nucleotides agree with TRBD2. This CDR3 has 15 amino acids. The ends lost 5 bases at V and 9 bases at J; junction bases unmatched: 12. CDR1 and CDR2 from the germline V gene are SGHVS and FQNEAQ. Looking up the rest from reference TRBV7-8 and TRBJ2-1 gives the full variable domain: GAGVSQSPRYKVAKRGQDVALRCDPISGHVSLFWYQQALGQGPEFLTYFQNEAQLDKSGLPSDRFFAERPEGSVSTLKIQRTQQEDSAVYLCASSLPGLEVFEQFFGPGTRLTVL.

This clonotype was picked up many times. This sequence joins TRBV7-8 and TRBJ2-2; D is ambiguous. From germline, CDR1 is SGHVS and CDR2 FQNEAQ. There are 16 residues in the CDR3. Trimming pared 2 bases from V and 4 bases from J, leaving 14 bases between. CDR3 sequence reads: CASSLTRLQATGELFF. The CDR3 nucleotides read TGTGCCAGCAGCTTAACGCGACTTCAAGCCACCGGGGAGCTGTTTTTT.